These 27 T cell receptor beta chains originate from one sample sequenced in a study of CD4 T cells in relation to SARS-CoV-2 and coronaviruses. Libraries were prepared by immunoSEQ multiplex PCR; TCRdb keeps only in-frame clonotypes and omits some of them. Of 58,000 or so clones listed, around 90% were seen once; the top ten hold roughly 0.4%. The material sequenced was naive CD4+ T cells from PBMCs. Subset noted: naive CD4+ T cells isolated by negative enrichment. Receptor source: an adult with COVID-19.

CDR3 sequence: CAWTPGSGSYEQYF. The CDR3 bases are TGTGCCTGGACCCCTGGTAGCGGCTCCTACGAGCAGTACTTC. The J gene is TRBJ2-7, the V gene TRBV30; the D gene is possibly TRBD2 (6 bases). This CDR3 contains 14 residues. Trimming took 4 bases from V and 0 from J, leaving 13 bases between them. Germline V gene sequence: CDR1 GTSNPN, CDR2 SVGIG (reference sequence).

The chain recombines TRBV30 with TRBJ2-3, with 7 bases identical to TRBD1. The CDR3 consists of 14 residues. Unmatched junction bases numbered 12, after V lost 1 base and J lost 11 bases. Germline CDR1 reads GTSNPN; CDR2 reads SVGIG (reference sequence). CDR3 residues: CAWSAQRTGVRQYF. The CDR3 coding sequence is TGTGCCTGGAGTGCCCAAAGGACAGGCGTGCGGCAGTATTTT. Full variable domain (rest looked up from reference TRBV30 and TRBJ2-3): SQTIHQWPATLVQPVGSPLSLECTVEGTSNPNLYWYRQAAGRGLQLLFYSVGIGQISSEVPQNLSASRPQDRQFILSSKKLLLSDSGFYLCAWSAQRTGVRQYFGPGTRLTVL.

In DNA, the CDR3 is TGTGCCAGCAGCCAAGATCGGTCGGCTAGCGGGAAATACGAGCAGTACTTC. Translated, it gives CASSQDRSASGKYEQYF. The chain joins TRBV4-2 to TRBJ2-7; the match to TRBD2 covers 9 bases. The CDR3 spans 17 residues. Trimming at V came to 0 bases and at J to 4 bases, leaving 10 bases not matched to a gene. From germline, CDR1 is LGHNA and CDR2 YNFKEQ.

The CDR3 loop reads CASRTPRRLPTGELFF. CDR3 DNA: TGTGCCAGCAGAACCCCCAGGAGGCTGCCAACTGGGGAGCTGTTTTTT. The V call is TRBV7-9, the J call TRBJ2-2, with D possibly matching TRBD2 (5 bases). Trimming shortened V by 6 bases and J by 8 bases, and 22 bases separated the two germline ends. In germline, CDR1 is SEHNR, CDR2 FQNEAQ (reference sequence). The CDR3 extends over 16 amino acids.

V gene TRBV5-4 combines with J gene TRBJ2-3, with 8 bases lining up with TRBD2. The germline V gene has CDR1 SGHNT and CDR2 YYREEE (reference sequence). CDR3 size: 13 residues. V lost 9 bases, J lost 5 bases, and 8 bases stayed unmatched. In DNA, the CDR3 is TGTGCCACCCTGAGCGGGAGAGAAGATACGCAGTATTTT. Translation gives CATLSGREDTQYF. Supplemented by reference TRBV5-4 and TRBJ2-3, the full variable domain reads ETGVTQSPTHLIKTRGQQVTLRCSSQSGHNTVSWYQQALGQGPQFIFQYYREEENGRGNFPPRFSGLQFPNYSSELNVNALELDDSALYLCATLSGREDTQYFGPGTRLTVL.

V usage is TRBV11-2 and J usage is TRBJ2-5, with TRBD2 as a possible D gene (6 bases). This CDR3 is built from 14 residues. Trimming removed 5 bases at V and 2 bases at J, with 12 bases between. Germline V CDR1 and CDR2: SGHAT, FQNNGV. The CDR3 is CASSLSGGQETQYF. Here the CDR3 DNA reads TGTGCCAGCAGCCTTTCTGGAGGGCAAGAGACCCAGTACTTC.

The J gene is TRBJ2-2, the V gene TRBV6-5; D call uncertain. From germline, CDR1 is MNHEY and CDR2 SVGAGI. CDR3 length: 12 amino acids. The germline V and J ends were trimmed by 7 bases and 4 bases, with 7 bases remaining between them. The CDR3 is CASKLGTGELFF. The CDR3, as DNA: TGTGCCAGCAAATTGGGCACCGGGGAGCTGTTTTTT.

The chain combines TRBV3-1 (or the pseudogene TRBV3-2) with TRBJ2-7; the D gene is possibly TRBD1 (6 bases). The CDR3 consists of 12 residues. CDR1 is LGHDT and CDR2 is YNNKEL in the germline V gene (reference sequence). V was shortened by 3 bases and J by 8 bases, with 11 bases between the two germline ends. CDR3 loop: CASSQETGQQYF. CDR3 in DNA: TGTGCCAGCAGCCAGGAAACAGGGCAGCAGTACTTC.

The chain has TRBV15 and TRBJ2-7, with a tentative D call TRBD2 (5 bases). Germline-derived CDR1 and CDR2 are LNHNV and YYDKDF (reference sequence). Trimming took off 8 bases at V and 3 bases at J, with 20 bases between the two ends. CDR3 length: 15 amino acids. The CDR3 spells CATLDGTGVFYEQYF. For the CDR3, the DNA is TGTGCCACCCTAGACGGTACCGGGGTCTTCTACGAGCAGTACTTC.

The chain combines TRBV9 with TRBJ2-2; 7 positions match TRBD2. Germline V gene lookup returns CDR1 SGDLS and CDR2 YYNGEE. The CDR3 totals 14 residues. V dropped 4 bases and J dropped 6; count of bases not matched to a gene: 6. CDR3 nucleotide sequence: TGTGCCAGCAGCATCGGACTAGTTCCCGGGGAGCTGTTTTTT. Translated, it gives CASSIGLVPGELFF.

The chain combines TRBV10-3 with TRBJ2-3; D gene unclear. Trimming shortened V by 3 bases and J by 0 bases, and 7 bases separated the two germline ends. This CDR3 is built from 14 residues. Germline CDR1 reads ENHRY; CDR2 reads SYGVKD. The CDR3 protein is CAISDGTSTDTQYF. DNA for the CDR3: TGTGCCATCAGTGATGGCACTAGCACAGATACGCAGTATTTT.

The CDR3 is CASMGGGSKYEQYF. The CDR3 nucleotides read TGTGCCAGCATGGGGGGTGGGAGCAAATACGAGCAGTACTTC. V usage is TRBV21-1 and J usage is TRBJ2-7; TRBD2, the table's D call, lacks a check against the DNA. TRBV21-1 is given as a pseudogene. The CDR3 is 14 residues long.

V is TRBV5-1 and J is TRBJ2-3; D is perhaps TRBD1 (6 bases). CDR3 length: 15 residues. With 4 bases removed from V and 0 bases from J, the gap between germline ends came to 12 bases. Germline V CDR1 and CDR2: SGHRS, YFSETQ. Written as DNA, the CDR3 is TGCGCCAGCAGCCTTACGGGACAAAGCACAGATACGCAGTATTTT. Amino acids: CASSLTGQSTDTQYF.

The chain recombines TRBV7-9 with TRBJ1-5; perhaps TRBD1 as D (6 bases). With 3 bases removed from V and 6 bases from J, the gap between germline ends came to 12 bases. Germline CDR1 is SEHNR and CDR2 is FQNEAQ (reference sequence). The length of the CDR3 is 14 residues. CDR3 loop: CASSLTGFGQPQHF. The CDR3 region has the DNA TGTGCCAGCAGCTTGACAGGTTTCGGTCAGCCCCAGCATTTT.

The CDR3 reads CSVVSGSKDTQYF. The DNA of the CDR3 is TGCAGCGTAGTTAGCGGGAGTAAAGATACGCAGTATTTT. This sequence joins TRBV29-1 and TRBJ2-3; 9 positions agree with TRBD2. The CDR3 loop spans 13 amino acids. Germline trimming cut 6 bases from V and 5 bases from J; bases unmatched to any gene: 6. Germline values: CDR1 SQVTM, CDR2 ANQGSEA.

The rearrangement uses TRBV5-1 and TRBJ2-1; 7 nucleotides align to TRBD2. CDR3 length: 16 residues. The V and J ends lost 2 bases and 5 bases, in that order; junction bases with no gene match: 10. Germline V gene data show CDR1 as SGHRS and CDR2 as YFSETQ. The CDR3 coding sequence is TGCGCCAGCAGCTTATTCGGGGGGAGAACTCACAATGAGCAGTTCTTC. Its protein is CASSLFGGRTHNEQFF.

This sequence joins TRBV6-5 and TRBJ1-2; 11 nucleotides line up with TRBD1. CDR1 and CDR2 (germline): MNHEY, SVGAGI. CDR3 size: 15 residues. The trim removed 6 bases at V and 6 bases at J, leaving 9 bases unmatched. In nucleotides, the CDR3 is TGTGCCAGCAGACTACCCGGACAGGGGGCGCATGGCTACACCTTC. Protein product: CASRLPGQGAHGYTF.

The rearrangement uses TRBV5-5 and TRBJ1-3; tentatively, D is TRBD1 (6 bases). The CDR3 is 15 amino acids. Germline CDR1 and CDR2: SGHKS and YYEKEE (reference sequence). The V gene lost 5 bases and the J gene lost 8 bases, with 20 bases spanning the gap. CDR3 loop: CASRLQGKVPDTIYF. CDR3 coding DNA: TGTGCCAGCAGGCTGCAGGGGAAAGTGCCGGACACCATATATTTT.

V usage is TRBV12-3 or TRBV12-4 and J usage is TRBJ2-7; unclear D gene. V lost 3 bases to trimming and J lost 4 bases, with 4 bases between them. The CDR3 consists of 11 residues. In nucleotides, the CDR3 is TGTGCCAGCAGTTTTGATTACGAGCAGTACTTC. The encoded protein is CASSFDYEQYF.

The chain uses TRBV3-1 (or the pseudogene TRBV3-2) and TRBJ2-1; D assignment may be TRBD1 or TRBD2 (5 bases each). This CDR3 is built from 13 residues. The V gene lost 0 bases and the J gene lost 8 bases, with 8 bases spanning the gap. Germline CDR1 LGHDT, CDR2 YNNKEL (reference sequence). The CDR3 DNA reads TGTGCCAGCAGCCAAGACTGGGGACATGAGCAGTTCTTC. It yields the protein CASSQDWGHEQFF.

The chain employs TRBV11-2 and TRBJ2-7; 14 positions agree with TRBD2. Per the germline V gene, CDR1 is SGHAT and CDR2 is FQNNGV. The V and J ends lost 4 bases and 4 bases, in that order; junction bases with no gene match: 6. The CDR3 runs 16 residues. CDR3 protein: CASSSGGLAGDYEQYF. CDR3 nucleotide sequence: TGTGCCAGCAGCTCGGGGGGACTAGCGGGAGATTACGAGCAGTACTTC.

The chain links TRBV15 to TRBJ2-7; unclear D gene. V lost 1 base, J lost 0 bases, and 7 bases lay in between. CDR3 size: 14 residues. Per the germline V gene, CDR1 is LNHNV and CDR2 is YYDKDF (reference sequence). The CDR3 loop is CATSRGRDSYEQYF. CDR3 coding DNA: TGTGCCACCAGCAGAGGTAGGGACTCCTACGAGCAGTACTTC.

This chain uses TRBV30 with TRBJ1-2; TRBD1 matches 9 bases. In germline, CDR1 is GTSNPN, CDR2 SVGIG (reference sequence). V was pared by 1 base and J by 7 bases, with 10 bases of the junction left unmatched. The CDR3 loop spans 15 amino acids. CDR3 sequence: CAWSAGTGLLGGYTF. The CDR3 DNA is TGTGCCTGGAGTGCCGGGACAGGGTTGCTAGGTGGCTACACCTTC. Together with reference TRBV30 and TRBJ1-2, the CDR3 gives the full variable domain: SQTIHQWPATLVQPVGSPLSLECTVEGTSNPNLYWYRQAAGRGLQLLFYSVGIGQISSEVPQNLSASRPQDRQFILSSKKLLLSDSGFYLCAWSAGTGLLGGYTFGSGTRLTVV.

This chain connects TRBV28 to TRBJ2-1; D possibly corresponds to TRBD1 (5 bases). The germline V gene has CDR1 MDHEN and CDR2 SYDVKM. Trimming cost V 4 bases and J 3 bases, with 13 bases left between them. This CDR3 has 15 amino acids. The CDR3 nucleotides read TGTGCCAGCAGTTCCGACAGCGAATACTACAATGAGCAGTTCTTC. It codes for CASSSDSEYYNEQFF.

Regarding this clone: Other DNA sequences in this sample translate to the same CDR3. The chain is built from TRBV2 and TRBJ2-5; D is unclear. This CDR3 contains 11 residues. Trimming cost V 5 bases and J 5 bases, with 6 bases left between them. Germline V CDR1 and CDR2: SNHLY, FYNNEI. The CDR3 bases are TGTGCCAGCAGTAAAGGGGAGACCCAGTACTTC. Translating it yields CASSKGETQYF.

This rearrangement joins TRBV2 to TRBJ2-3; TRBD2 matches at 9 bases. This CDR3 has 16 residues. Germline CDR1 is SNHLY and CDR2 is FYNNEI. V lost 5 bases and J lost 0; bases outside the gene matches: 6. The DNA for the CDR3 is TGTGCCAGCAGTAGCAAGCGGGAGGTTAGCACAGATACGCAGTATTTT. Protein product: CASSSKREVSTDTQYF.

CDR3 in DNA: TGTGCCAGCAGCCCCGCTTGGAGCGGGAAATACGAGCAGTACTTC. Translating it yields CASSPAWSGKYEQYF. The V call is TRBV3-1 (or the pseudogene TRBV3-2), the J call TRBJ2-7, with 7 bases lining up with TRBD2. The CDR3 spans 15 residues. CDR1 and CDR2 from the germline V gene are LGHDT and YNNKEL (reference sequence). Unmatched junction bases numbered 10, after V lost 4 bases and J lost 4 bases.